This T cell receptor beta chain was sequenced for a study of beta chain features in type 1 diabetes. The CDR3 is 14 amino acids. Trimming removed 1 base from V and 2 bases from J, with 8 bases in between. Germline V CDR1 and CDR2: SGHNT, YYREEE (reference sequence). Sequenced material consisted of expressed TCRB transcripts (all of the isolated RNA was reverse transcribed). Sequenced by immunoSEQ multiplex PCR; TCRdb stores in-frame clones only, minus some. The sample yields 640,000 or so clones, about an eighth seen once. As to this clone: The antigen remains unidentified.

Study outcomes and limitations: Resolution of whether HLA type affects TCRB rearrangement was not achieved here. Among all four CD4+ subsets, Type 1 diabetes patients had TCRB CDR3s that were moderately but significantly shorter. A closer apparent resemblance between naive, central memory and Treg TCRB repertoires was seen in patients than in healthy donors.

The chain recombines TRBV5-4 with TRBJ2-3; the D is unclear. The sequenced material came from naive CD4+ T cells from blood. The TCR sequence derives from a man aged 18-30 years with type 1 diabetes. The CDR3 region is CASSLFRNTDTQYF. For the CDR3, the DNA is TGTGCCAGCAGCTTGTTTAGAAACACAGATACGCAGTATTTT.